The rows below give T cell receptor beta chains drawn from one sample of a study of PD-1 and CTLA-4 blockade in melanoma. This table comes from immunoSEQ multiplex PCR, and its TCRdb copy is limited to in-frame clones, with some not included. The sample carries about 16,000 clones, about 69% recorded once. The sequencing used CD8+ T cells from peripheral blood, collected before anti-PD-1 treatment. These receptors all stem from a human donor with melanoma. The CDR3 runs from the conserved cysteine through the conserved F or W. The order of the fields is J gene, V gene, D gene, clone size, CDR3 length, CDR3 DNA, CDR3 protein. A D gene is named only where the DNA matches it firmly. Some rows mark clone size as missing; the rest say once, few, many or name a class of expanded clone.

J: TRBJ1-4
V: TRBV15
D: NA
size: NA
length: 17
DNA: TGTGCCACCAGCAGAACTCCGGGGTCCAACCTTAGGGAAAAACTGTTTTTT
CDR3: CATSRTPGSNLREKLFF

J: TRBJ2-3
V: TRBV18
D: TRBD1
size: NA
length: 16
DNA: TGTGCCAGCTCTCGGGACAGGGGAGATAGCACAGATACGCAGTATTTT
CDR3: CASSRDRGDSTDTQYF

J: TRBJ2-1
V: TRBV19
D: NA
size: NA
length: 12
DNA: TGTGCCAGTAGTATCAGAGGGAATGAGCAGTTCTTC
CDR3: CASSIRGNEQFF

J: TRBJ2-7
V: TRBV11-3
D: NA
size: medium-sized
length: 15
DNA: TGTGCCAGCAGCCCAACTAGAATCATCCTCCACGAGCAGTACTTC
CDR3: CASSPTRIILHEQYF

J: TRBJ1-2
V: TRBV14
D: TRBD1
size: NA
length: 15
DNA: TGTGCCAGCAGCAAGTCGGGACAGCCTAACTATGGCTACACCTTC
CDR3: CASSKSGQPNYGYTF

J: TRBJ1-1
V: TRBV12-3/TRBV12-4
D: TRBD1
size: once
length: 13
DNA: TGTGCCAGCAGGACAGGGGGGAACACTGAAGCTTTCTTT
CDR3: CASRTGGNTEAFF

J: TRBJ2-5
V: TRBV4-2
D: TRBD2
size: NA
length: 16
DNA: TGTGCCAGCAGCCAAGTTCGGGGGGGGCCTCTAGAGACCCAGTACTTC
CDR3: CASSQVRGGPLETQYF

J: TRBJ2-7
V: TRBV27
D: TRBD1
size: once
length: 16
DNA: TGTGCCAGCAGGCCCTGGGGGGACAGGGGAACCTACGAGCAGTACTTC
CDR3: CASRPWGDRGTYEQYF

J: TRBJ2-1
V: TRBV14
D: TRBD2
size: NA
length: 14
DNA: TGTGCCAGCAGCGTAGCGGGAGCGTACAATGAGCAGTTCTTC
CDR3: CASSVAGAYNEQFF

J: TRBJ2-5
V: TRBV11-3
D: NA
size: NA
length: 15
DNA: TGTGCCAGCAGCTTATATTCGGGGGGCAAAGAGACCCAGTACTTC
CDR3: CASSLYSGGKETQYF

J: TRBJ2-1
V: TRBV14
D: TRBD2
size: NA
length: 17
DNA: TGTGCCAGCAGTCAATTCTCTTCCGGGACTAGCGGGATTATGAAGTTCTTC
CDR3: CASSQFSSGTSGIMKFF

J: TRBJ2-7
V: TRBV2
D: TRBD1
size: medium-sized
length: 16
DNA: TGTGCCAGCATGCCCCCCTCCTCGGGACAGGCCTACGAGCAGTACTTC
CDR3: CASMPPSSGQAYEQYF

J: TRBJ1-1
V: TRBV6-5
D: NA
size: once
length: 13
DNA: TGTGCCAGCAGTTACTCGAGCCTCACTGAAGCTTTCTTT
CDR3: CASSYSSLTEAFF

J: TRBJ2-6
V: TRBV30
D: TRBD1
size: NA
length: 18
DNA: TGTGCCTGGAGTGTACACGGGACAGGGCCCTCTGGGGCCAACGTCCTGACTTTC
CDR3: CAWSVHGTGPSGANVLTF

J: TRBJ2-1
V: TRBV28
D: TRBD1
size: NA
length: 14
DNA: TGTGCCAGCAGAACCCAGGGGGCGTGGAATGAGCAGTTCTTC
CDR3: CASRTQGAWNEQFF

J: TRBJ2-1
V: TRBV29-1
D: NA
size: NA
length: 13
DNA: TGCAGCGTTGATAGGGTCGGAGAGGCTGAGCAGTTCTTC
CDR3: CSVDRVGEAEQFF

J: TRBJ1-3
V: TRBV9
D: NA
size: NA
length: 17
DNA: TGTGCCAGCAGCGTTGACGACTCACAGGGCTCTGGAAACACCATATATTTT
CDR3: CASSVDDSQGSGNTIYF

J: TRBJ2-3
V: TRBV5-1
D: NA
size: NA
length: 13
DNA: TGCGCCAGCAGCTTGCTAGCGCAAGATACGCAGTATTTT
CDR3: CASSLLAQDTQYF

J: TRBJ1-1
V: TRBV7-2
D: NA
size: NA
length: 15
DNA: TGTGCCAGCAGCTTAATCTCCCCCGTGAACACTGAAGCTTTCTTT
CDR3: CASSLISPVNTEAFF

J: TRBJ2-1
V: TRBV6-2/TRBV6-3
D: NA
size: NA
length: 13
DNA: TGTGCCAGCAGTTACGAGAGATTTAATGAGCAGTTCTTC
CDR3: CASSYERFNEQFF

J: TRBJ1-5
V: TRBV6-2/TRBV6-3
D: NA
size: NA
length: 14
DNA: TGTGCCAGCAGTTACCTCAACAGGGATCAGCCCCAGCATTTT
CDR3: CASSYLNRDQPQHF

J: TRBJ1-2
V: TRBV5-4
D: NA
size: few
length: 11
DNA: TGTGCCTCCTCGAGTGGCTATGGCTACACCTTC
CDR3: CASSSGYGYTF

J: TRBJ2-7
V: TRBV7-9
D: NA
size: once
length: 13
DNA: TGTGCCAGCAGCTCCGAAACCAACTACGAGCAGTACTTC
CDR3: CASSSETNYEQYF

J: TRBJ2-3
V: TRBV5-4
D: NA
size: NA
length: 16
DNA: TGTGCCAGCAGCTTGGTTAGTAGCGAGTTCACAGATACGCAGTATTTT
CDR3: CASSLVSSEFTDTQYF

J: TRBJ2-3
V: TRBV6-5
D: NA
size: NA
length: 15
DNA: TGTGCCAGCACCCGAGGACCGTATAGCACAGATACGCAGTATTTT
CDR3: CASTRGPYSTDTQYF

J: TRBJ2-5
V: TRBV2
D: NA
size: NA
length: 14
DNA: TGTGCCAGCAGCGAATCGGCTGGTCAAGAGACCCAGTACTTC
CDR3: CASSESAGQETQYF